This is a list of T cell receptor beta chains from one sample in a study of cytomegalovirus exposure and HLA in healthy donors. Clones were sequenced by immunoSEQ multiplex PCR, and TCRdb holds only the in-frame ones, with some missing. The profile shows around 300,000 clones, approximately 86% of them singletons. The sequenced sample consisted of PBMCs. These receptors all stem from a young woman in good health and CMV-seronegative. Both conserved end residues are part of each CDR3. A D gene is named only where the DNA matches it firmly. Size is omitted from some rows. Given values are once, few, many or a class for expanded clones.

TRBD2	.	TRBV7-3	TRBJ2-3	CASSLSLGGSSTDTQYF	TGTGCCAGCAGCTTAAGCCTTGGCGGGAGTAGCACAGATACGCAGTATTTT
.	.	TRBV2	TRBJ2-5	CASSERLTKETQYF	TGTGCCAGCAGTGAACGGCTGACAAAGGAGACCCAGTACTTC
.	.	TRBV5-1	TRBJ1-1	CASSREDIWNTEAFF	TGCGCCAGCAGCCGGGAGGACATATGGAACACTGAAGCTTTCTTT
.	few	TRBV7-9	TRBJ1-2	CASSLAGGNGYTF	TGTGCCAGCAGCTTAGCAGGGGGAAATGGCTACACCTTC
.	.	TRBV5-1	TRBJ2-7	CASSFSDTDGEQYF	TGCGCCAGCAGCTTTTCGGACACCGACGGCGAGCAGTACTTC
TRBD1	.	TRBV10-3	TRBJ1-1	CAISDGQGMNTEAFF	TGTGCCATCAGTGACGGACAGGGGATGAACACTGAAGCTTTCTTT
TRBD1	.	TRBV27	TRBJ2-3	CAVGAIRTGGSPTDTQYF	TGTGCGGTTGGAGCAATACGGACAGGGGGGTCACCCACAGATACGCAGTATTTT
TRBD1	once	TRBV10-1	TRBJ2-3	CASSATGYSTDTQYF	TGCGCCAGCAGTGCGACAGGGTATAGCACAGATACGCAGTATTTT
.	once	TRBV5-8	TRBJ2-5	CASGAYGLQETQYF	TGTGCCAGCGGAGCCTACGGACTACAAGAGACCCAGTACTTC
TRBD1	.	TRBV13	TRBJ1-4	CASSLGQKNEKLFF	TGTGCCAGCAGCTTGGGACAGAAGAATGAAAAACTGTTTTTT
.	.	TRBV2	TRBJ2-3	CASDQGTDTQYF	TGTGCCAGTGACCAGGGAACAGATACGCAGTATTTT
.	.	TRBV6-6	TRBJ1-2	CASSYSWRRVGYTF	TGTGCCAGCAGTTACTCTTGGCGTCGGGTCGGCTACACCTTC
.	.	TRBV7-8	TRBJ1-5	CASTPVERNQPQHF	TGTGCCAGCACCCCAGTCGAGCGTAATCAGCCCCAGCATTTT
TRBD1	.	TRBV5-1	TRBJ2-2	CASSLFIERGRQGGELFF	TGCGCCAGCAGCTTGTTCATAGAGAGGGGGCGCCAGGGCGGGGAGCTGTTTTTT
.	few	TRBV18	TRBJ1-2	CASSEIQGSYGYTF	TGTGCCAGCTCCGAGATACAGGGTAGCTATGGCTACACCTTC
.	.	TRBV2	TRBJ2-7	CASKLYEQYF	TGTGCCAGCAAACTCTACGAGCAGTACTTC
.	.	TRBV27	TRBJ1-1	CASSFRVNTEAFF	TGTGCCAGCAGTTTCAGGGTGAACACTGAAGCTTTCTTT
.	.	TRBV18	TRBJ1-5	CASSPRENQPQHF	TGTGCCAGCTCACCAAGGGAGAATCAGCCCCAGCATTTT
.	few	TRBV6-5	TRBJ1-1	CASSFIGRGKTEAFF	TGTGCCAGCAGTTTTATCGGCCGAGGTAAGACTGAAGCTTTCTTT
.	.	TRBV10-1	TRBJ1-2	CASSEDTNYGYTF	TGCGCCAGCAGTGAGGACACTAACTATGGCTACACCTTC
TRBD1	.	TRBV4-3	TRBJ2-1	CASSLGQGSYNEQFF	TGCGCCAGCAGTCTCGGACAGGGCTCCTACAATGAGCAGTTCTTC
TRBD2	few	TRBV19	TRBJ2-4	CASSIDRTRNIQYF	TGTGCCAGTAGTATAGACCGGACTAGAAACATTCAGTACTTC
.	.	TRBV4-3	TRBJ2-4	CASSKSRAAKNIQYF	TGCGCCAGCAGTAAATCCAGGGCAGCCAAAAACATTCAGTACTTC
TRBD1	.	TRBV5-6	TRBJ2-7	CASSLRDRGLHEQYF	TGTGCCAGCAGCTTGAGGGACAGGGGTTTGCACGAGCAGTACTTC
TRBD1	.	TRBV29-1	TRBJ2-2	CSVGSGTGSTGELFF	TGCAGCGTTGGGTCAGGGACAGGGTCCACCGGGGAGCTGTTTTTT
TRBD1	.	TRBV28	TRBJ1-3	CASLRTNRGKNTIYF	TGTGCCAGCCTCCGAACGAACAGGGGGAAAAACACCATATATTTT
TRBD2	.	TRBV27	TRBJ2-1	CASCPLLAGGPGEQFF	TGTGCCAGCTGTCCACTCCTAGCGGGGGGGCCAGGTGAGCAGTTCTTC
.	.	TRBV7-2	TRBJ1-6	CASSLNLGDSPLHF	TGTGCCAGCAGCCTTAATCTGGGAGATTCACCCCTCCACTTT
TRBD1	.	TRBV5-1	TRBJ2-3	CASSSGTEAKSDTQYF	TGCGCCAGCAGCTCCGGGACAGAGGCCAAATCAGATACGCAGTATTTT